The rows below give T cell receptor beta chains drawn from one sample of a study of blood T cells in healthy people across ages. TCRdb passed the 5' RACE reads through MiXCR, listing each CDR3 protein once. The sample contains over 1,200,000 distinct CDR3 sequences, 45% to 70% of which appear only once. Sequencing was performed on blood. Receptors were obtained from a man aged 18 to 35 in good health. CDR3s include the opening cysteine and the closing phenylalanine or tryptophan. D genes are given only for firm matches. Size values are once, few and many counts, or a class for expanded clones, and some rows have none.

clone size,V gene,J gene,D gene,CDR3 protein,CDR3 DNA
NA,TRBV7-6,TRBJ2-1,TRBD2,CASSLAASGRGAIYNEQFF,TGTGCCAGCAGCTTAGCAGCTAGCGGGAGGGGGGCCATCTACAATGAGCAGTTCTTC
few,TRBV3-1,TRBJ2-1,TRBD2,CASSVGLANEQFF,TGTGCCAGCAGTGTTGGACTAGCTAATGAGCAGTTCTTC
NA,TRBV4-3,TRBJ2-7,NA,CASSQQIAGWGYEQYF,TGCGCCAGCAGCCAACAGATCGCGGGGTGGGGGTACGAGCAGTACTTC
NA,TRBV4-1,TRBJ1-2,NA,CASSPRKGSYGYTF,TGCGCCAGCAGCCCCCGAAAGGGCTCCTATGGCTACACCTTC
NA,TRBV20-1,TRBJ2-7,NA,CSASRNQEAQYF,TGCAGTGCTTCCCGGAATCAAGAGGCCCAGTACTTC
NA,TRBV4-3,TRBJ2-6,TRBD1,CASSQDVLRDREISGANVLTF,TGCGCCAGCAGCCAAGACGTTCTCCGGGACAGGGAGATCTCTGGGGCCAACGTCCTGACTTTC
few,TRBV29-1,TRBJ2-7,NA,CSVELDSRNVEQYF,TGCAGCGTTGAGTTGGACAGTAGAAACGTCGAGCAGTACTTC
NA,TRBV20-1,TRBJ1-5,TRBD1,CSAGTGFTYQPQHF,TGCAGTGCTGGGACAGGGTTCACTTATCAGCCCCAGCATTTT
NA,TRBV15,TRBJ2-7,TRBD2,CATSRDLASGSYEQYF,TGTGCCACCAGCAGAGATCTTGCTAGCGGGAGCTACGAGCAGTACTTC
NA,TRBV7-9,TRBJ2-5,TRBD2,CASSKLAGEETQYF,TGTGCCAGCAGCAAACTAGCGGGGGAGGAGACCCAGTACTTC
few,TRBV27,TRBJ2-5,TRBD1,CASSPWTGVTETQYF,TGTGCCAGCAGTCCCTGGACAGGGGTGACGGAGACCCAGTACTTC
few,TRBV29-1,TRBJ2-1,TRBD2,CSVMLAGYYNEQFF,TGCAGCGTCATGCTAGCGGGGTACTACAATGAGCAGTTCTTC
few,TRBV27,TRBJ2-7,TRBD1,CASSLFPQGQIYEQYF,TGTGCCAGCAGTTTATTCCCTCAGGGACAGATCTACGAGCAGTACTTC
NA,TRBV20-1,TRBJ2-2,NA,CSASDGYSGELFF,TGCAGTGCTAGCGACGGCTACTCCGGGGAGCTGTTTTTT
NA,TRBV20-1,TRBJ2-2,TRBD2,CSARFSAGGSTGELFF,TGCAGTGCTAGGTTTTCAGCGGGGGGGTCCACCGGGGAGCTGTTTTTT
NA,TRBV5-1,TRBJ1-4,TRBD1,CASSPGGIEEKLFF,TGCGCCAGCAGCCCAGGGGGAATAGAAGAAAAACTGTTTTTT
NA,TRBV7-2,TRBJ2-7,TRBD2,CASSLAASGGPLSYNEQYF,TGTGCCAGCAGCTTAGCGGCGAGCGGGGGGCCCCTTTCCTACAATGAGCAGTACTTC
NA,TRBV6-2/TRBV6-3,TRBJ2-1,NA,CAPTPLRQETQFF,TGTGCCCCAACGCCGCTGAGACAAGAGACCCAGTTCTTC
NA,TRBV27,TRBJ2-3,TRBD1,CASSLRTGLITDTQYF,TGTGCCAGCAGTTTGAGGACAGGGCTTATCACAGATACGCAGTATTTT
NA,TRBV7-9,TRBJ1-1,NA,CASSLAGRTNTEAFF,TGTGCCAGCAGCTTAGCGGGCAGAACGAACACTGAAGCTTTCTTT